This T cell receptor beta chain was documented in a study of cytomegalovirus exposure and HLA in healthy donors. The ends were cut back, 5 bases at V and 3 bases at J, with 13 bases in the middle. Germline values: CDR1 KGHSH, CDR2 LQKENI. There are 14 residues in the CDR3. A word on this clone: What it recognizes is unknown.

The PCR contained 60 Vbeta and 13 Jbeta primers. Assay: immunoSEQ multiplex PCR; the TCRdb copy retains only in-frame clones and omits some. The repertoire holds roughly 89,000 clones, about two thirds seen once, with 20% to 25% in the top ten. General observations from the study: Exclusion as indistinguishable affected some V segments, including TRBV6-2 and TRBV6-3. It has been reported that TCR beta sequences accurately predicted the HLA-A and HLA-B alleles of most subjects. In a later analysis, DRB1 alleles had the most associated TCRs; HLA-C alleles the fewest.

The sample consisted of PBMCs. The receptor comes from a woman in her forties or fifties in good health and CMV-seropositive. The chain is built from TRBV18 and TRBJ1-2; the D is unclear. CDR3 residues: CASSSTQVDYGYTF. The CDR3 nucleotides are TGTGCCAGCTCATCGACCCAGGTTGACTATGGCTACACCTTC.